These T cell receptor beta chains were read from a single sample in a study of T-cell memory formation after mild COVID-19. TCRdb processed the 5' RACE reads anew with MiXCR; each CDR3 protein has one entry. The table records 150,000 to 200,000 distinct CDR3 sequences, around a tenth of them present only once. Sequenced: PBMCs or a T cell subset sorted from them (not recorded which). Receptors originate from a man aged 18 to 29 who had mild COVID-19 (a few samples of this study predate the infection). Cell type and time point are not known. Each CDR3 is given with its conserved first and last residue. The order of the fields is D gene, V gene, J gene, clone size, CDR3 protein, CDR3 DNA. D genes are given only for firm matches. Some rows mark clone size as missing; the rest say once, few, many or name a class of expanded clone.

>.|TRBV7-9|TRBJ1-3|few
CASSSRGPSGNTIYF
TGTGCCAGCAGCTCACGGGGTCCCTCTGGAAACACCATATATTTT
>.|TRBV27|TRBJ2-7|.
CASSLSYQGWEQYF
TGTGCCAGCAGTTTATCGTACCAGGGGTGGGAGCAGTACTTC
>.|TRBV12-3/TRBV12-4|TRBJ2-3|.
CASSFSNTQYF
TGTGCCAGCAGTTTTTCGAATACGCAGTATTTT
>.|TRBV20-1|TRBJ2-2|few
CSALLGRGLYTGELFF
TGCAGTGCTCTCTTGGGGAGGGGGCTCTACACCGGGGAGCTGTTTTTT
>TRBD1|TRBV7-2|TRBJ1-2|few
CASSLPRGRLAYGYTF
TGTGCCAGCAGCTTACCGAGGGGGCGATTGGCCTATGGCTACACCTTC
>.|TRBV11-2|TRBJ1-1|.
CASRRGTEAFF
TGTGCCAGCAGACGGGGTACTGAAGCTTTCTTT
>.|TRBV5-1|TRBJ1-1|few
CASSLGVTVNTEAFF
TGCGCCAGCAGCCTGGGGGTAACCGTGAACACTGAAGCTTTCTTT
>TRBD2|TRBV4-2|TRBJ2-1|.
CASSQVRTSGESYNEQFF
TGTGCCAGCAGCCAAGTCCGAACTAGCGGGGAGTCCTACAATGAGCAGTTCTTC
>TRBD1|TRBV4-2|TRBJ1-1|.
CASSQLLQGAMNTEAFF
TGTGCCAGCAGCCAACTCCTACAGGGGGCAATGAACACTGAAGCTTTCTTT
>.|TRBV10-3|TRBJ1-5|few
CAISNRESNQPQHF
TGTGCCATCAGTAACAGGGAAAGCAATCAGCCCCAGCATTTT
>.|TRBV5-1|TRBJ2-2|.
CASSPNGAEDTGELFF
TGCGCCAGCAGCCCGAACGGCGCGGAGGACACCGGGGAGCTGTTTTTT
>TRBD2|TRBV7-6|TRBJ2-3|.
CASSLVGGLAGQDTQYF
TGTGCCAGCAGCTTAGTGGGGGGACTAGCGGGGCAAGATACGCAGTATTTT
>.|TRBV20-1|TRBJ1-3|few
CSARRPSGNTIYF
TGCAGTGCTAGAAGACCATCTGGAAACACCATATATTTT
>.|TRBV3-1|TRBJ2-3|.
CASSQEVRGTQYF
TGTGCCAGCAGCCAAGAAGTCCGGGGTACGCAGTATTTT
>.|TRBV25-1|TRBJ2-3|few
CASSGTATDTQYF
TGTGCCAGCAGTGGAACAGCTACAGATACGCAGTATTTT
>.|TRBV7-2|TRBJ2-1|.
CASSVTRDNEQFF
TGTGCCAGCAGCGTTACACGGGACAATGAGCAGTTCTTC
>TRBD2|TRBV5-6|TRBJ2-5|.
CASSWAPLGLADIRETQYF
TGTGCCAGCAGCTGGGCTCCACTGGGGCTAGCGGACATCCGAGAGACCCAGTACTTC
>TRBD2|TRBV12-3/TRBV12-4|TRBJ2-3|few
CASGTSGGTDTQYF
TGTGCCAGCGGGACCAGCGGGGGGACAGATACGCAGTATTTT
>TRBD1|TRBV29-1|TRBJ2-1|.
CSGQGTYNEQFF
TGCAGCGGACAGGGAACCTACAATGAGCAGTTCTTC
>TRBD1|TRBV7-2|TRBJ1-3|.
CASSRVGARTGTSGNTIYF
TGTGCCAGCAGCCGAGTGGGGGCGAGGACAGGAACCTCTGGAAACACCATATATTTT
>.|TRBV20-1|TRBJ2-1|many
CSARDVGLSHMGEQFF
TGCAGTGCTAGAGATGTAGGGCTTTCCCATATGGGTGAGCAGTTCTTC
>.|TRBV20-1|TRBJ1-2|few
CSAPNREYGYTF
TGCAGTGCCCCTAACAGGGAGTATGGCTACACCTTC
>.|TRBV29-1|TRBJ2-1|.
CSVTSGRRYEQFF
TGCAGCGTTACCTCCGGTCGCCGATACGAGCAGTTCTTC
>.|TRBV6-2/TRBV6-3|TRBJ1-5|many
CASRAGLNQPQHF
TGTGCCAGCCGGGCGGGATTGAATCAGCCCCAGCATTTT
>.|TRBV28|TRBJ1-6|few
CASSPQNSPLHF
TGTGCCAGCAGCCCCCAAAATTCACCCCTCCACTTT
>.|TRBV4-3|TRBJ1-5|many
CASSQEYTGSGQPQHF
TGCGCCAGCAGCCAAGAATATACAGGGTCCGGTCAGCCCCAGCATTTT
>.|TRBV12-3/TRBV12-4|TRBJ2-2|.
CASSFSVSTGELFF
TGTGCCAGCAGTTTCTCGGTCTCCACCGGGGAGCTGTTTTTT
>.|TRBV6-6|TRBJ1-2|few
CASTLTQNRGYTF
TGTGCCAGCACCTTGACCCAGAATAGGGGCTACACCTTC
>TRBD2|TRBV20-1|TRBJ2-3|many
CSAHGTSGTDTQYF
TGCAGTGCCCACGGGACTAGCGGCACAGATACGCAGTATTTT
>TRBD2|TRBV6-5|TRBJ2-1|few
CASRSGGANSINEQFF
TGTGCCAGCAGGAGCGGGGGGGCCAATTCTATCAATGAGCAGTTCTTC
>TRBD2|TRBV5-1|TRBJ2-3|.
CASSLLTSPTDTQYF
TGCGCCAGCAGCTTGCTGACTAGCCCCACAGATACGCAGTATTTT
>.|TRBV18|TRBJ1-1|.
CASSPNGGGPVMNTEAFF
TGTGCCAGCTCACCAAATGGGGGGGGGCCCGTGATGAACACTGAAGCTTTCTTT
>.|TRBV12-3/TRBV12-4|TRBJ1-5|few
CASSFRGQPQHF
TGTGCCAGCAGTTTCAGGGGCCAGCCCCAGCATTTT
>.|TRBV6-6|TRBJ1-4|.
CASRVGVEELFF
TGTGCCAGCAGGGTGGGGGTAGAAGAACTGTTTTTT
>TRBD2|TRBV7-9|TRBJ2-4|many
CASRVSGGKNIQYF
TGTGCCAGCAGAGTCAGCGGGGGCAAAAACATTCAGTACTTC
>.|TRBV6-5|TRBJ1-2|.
CASSYSASRGYGYTF
TGTGCCAGCAGTTACTCTGCCTCACGAGGCTATGGCTACACCTTC
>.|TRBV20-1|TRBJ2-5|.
CSARGGISETQYF
TGCAGTGCTCGAGGGGGGATCTCGGAGACCCAGTACTTC
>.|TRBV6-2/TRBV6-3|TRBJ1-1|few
CASSYPVMNTEAFF
TGTGCCAGCAGTTATCCAGTTATGAACACTGAAGCTTTCTTT
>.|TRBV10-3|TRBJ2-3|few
CATSWIGQPSTDTQYF
TGTGCCACCTCTTGGATTGGACAGCCTAGCACAGATACGCAGTATTTT
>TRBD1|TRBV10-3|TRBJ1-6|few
CAIRGQGGDSPLHF
TGTGCCATCAGGGGACAGGGGGGCGATTCACCCCTCCACTTT
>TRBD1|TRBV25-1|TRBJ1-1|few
CASSEPGQPNTEAFF
TGTGCCAGCAGTGAACCGGGACAGCCGAACACTGAAGCTTTCTTT
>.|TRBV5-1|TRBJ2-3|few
CASSLAGPPDTQYF
TGCGCCAGCAGCTTGGCGGGGCCCCCAGATACGCAGTATTTT
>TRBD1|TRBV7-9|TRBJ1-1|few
CASSLTGGWDTEAFF
TGTGCCAGCAGCCTCACAGGGGGCTGGGACACTGAAGCTTTCTTT
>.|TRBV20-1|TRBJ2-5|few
CSASGGGVETQYF
TGCAGTGCTAGCGGGGGAGGTGTGGAGACCCAGTACTTC
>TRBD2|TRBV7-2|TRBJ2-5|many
CASSLRGGTNQETQYF
TGTGCCAGCAGCTTACGCGGGGGGACTAACCAAGAGACCCAGTACTTC
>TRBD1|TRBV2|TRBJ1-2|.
CASSRQGVVSYTF
TGTGCCAGCAGTCGACAGGGGGTCGTAAGCTACACCTTC
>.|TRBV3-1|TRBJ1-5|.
CASSQTGLSQPQHF
TGTGCCAGCAGCCAAACAGGGTTAAGTCAGCCCCAGCATTTT
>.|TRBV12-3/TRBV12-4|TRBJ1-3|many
CASSIDGGSGNTIYF
TGTGCCAGCAGTATTGACGGAGGCTCTGGAAACACCATATATTTT
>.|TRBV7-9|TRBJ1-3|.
CASSLQLGGSSGNTIYF
TGTGCCAGCAGCTTACAACTAGGAGGGAGCTCTGGAAACACCATATATTTT
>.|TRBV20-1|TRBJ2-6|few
CSAPAGGANVLTF
TGCAGTGCCCCAGCCGGCGGGGCCAACGTCCTGACTTTC
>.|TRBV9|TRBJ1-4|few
CASSETVGEKLFF
TGTGCCAGCAGCGAGACAGTAGGTGAAAAACTGTTTTTT
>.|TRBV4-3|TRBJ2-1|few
CASSQVPGREYNEQFF
TGCGCCAGCAGCCAAGTCCCGGGCAGGGAGTACAATGAGCAGTTCTTC
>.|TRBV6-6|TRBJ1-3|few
CASSLGGGLGNTIYF
TGTGCCAGCAGCCTCGGGGGGGGGCTAGGAAACACCATATATTTT
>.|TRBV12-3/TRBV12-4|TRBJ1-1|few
CASSLALQNTEAFF
TGTGCCAGCAGTTTGGCACTTCAGAACACTGAAGCTTTCTTT
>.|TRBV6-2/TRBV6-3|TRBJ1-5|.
CASSYRRGGYSNQPQHF
TGTGCCAGCAGTTACCGGCGGGGAGGTTATAGCAATCAGCCCCAGCATTTT
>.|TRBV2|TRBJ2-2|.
CASSARNTGELFF
TGTGCCAGCAGTGCCCGGAACACCGGGGAGCTGTTTTTT
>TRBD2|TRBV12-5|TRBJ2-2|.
CASGLSPGLAGGRTGELFF
TGTGCTAGTGGTTTGTCGCCGGGACTAGCGGGGGGGCGGACCGGGGAGCTGTTTTTT
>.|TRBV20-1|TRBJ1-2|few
CSAEPQPGGYTF
TGCAGTGCTGAGCCCCAGCCTGGCGGCTACACCTTC
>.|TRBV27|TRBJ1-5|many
CARYSEQGSFQPQHF
TGTGCCAGATACTCCGAACAGGGCTCGTTTCAGCCCCAGCATTTT
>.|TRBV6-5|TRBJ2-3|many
CASRVTDTDTQYF
TGTGCCAGCAGGGTGACAGATACAGATACGCAGTATTTT